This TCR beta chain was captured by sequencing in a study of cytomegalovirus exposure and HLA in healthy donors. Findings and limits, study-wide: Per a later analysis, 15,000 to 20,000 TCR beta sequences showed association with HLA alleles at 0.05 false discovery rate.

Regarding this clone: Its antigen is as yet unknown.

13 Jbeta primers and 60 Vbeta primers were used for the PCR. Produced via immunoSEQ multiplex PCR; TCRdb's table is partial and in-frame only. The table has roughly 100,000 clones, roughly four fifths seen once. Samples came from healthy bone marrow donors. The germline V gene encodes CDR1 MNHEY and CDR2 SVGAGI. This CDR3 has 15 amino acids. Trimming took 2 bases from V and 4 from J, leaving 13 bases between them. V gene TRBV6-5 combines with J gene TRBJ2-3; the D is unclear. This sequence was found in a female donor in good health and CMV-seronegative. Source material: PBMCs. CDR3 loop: CASSYLGDPADTQYF. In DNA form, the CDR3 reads TGTGCCAGCAGTTACCTAGGAGATCCCGCAGATACGCAGTATTTT.